Presented here are 23 T cell receptor beta chains from one specimen sequenced in a study of shared clonotypes between healthy human individuals. Clones were sequenced by immunoSEQ multiplex PCR, and TCRdb holds only the in-frame ones, with some missing. The top ten hold 30% to 40% of the sample, which has fewer than 850,000 clones, roughly 88% seen once. The sequencing input was memory CD8+ T cells from PBMCs. Subset described: CD45RO+ cells pooled with CCR7-negative TemRA cells. These receptors came from a man younger than 35 in good health. Some clones in this sample may be carry-over from other donors' samples.

About this clone itself: A read error may explain this, as a much larger clone is one base away. The genes are TRBV5-5 and TRBJ2-7, with D possibly being TRBD2 (5 bases). CDR3 length: 16 amino acids. Germline CDR1 is SGHKS and CDR2 is YYEKEE (reference sequence). The CDR3 DNA reads TGTGCCAGCAACTTGGATATGACTACCCAGGTCTACGAGCAGTACTTC. This sequence encodes CASNLDMTTQVYEQYF.

The rearrangement uses TRBV5-8 and TRBJ2-7, with TRBD2 as a possible D gene (5 bases). The V and J ends lost 0 bases and 0 bases respectively, with 13 bases between them. The CDR3 runs 16 residues. From germline, CDR1 is SGHTS and CDR2 YDEGEE. For the CDR3, the DNA is TGTGCCAGCAGCTTGGGGGAGAGGGAGCCCTCCTACGAGCAGTACTTC. Translating gives CASSLGEREPSYEQYF. The variable domain in full, completed from reference TRBV5-8 and TRBJ2-7, reads EAGVTQSPTHLIKTRGQQATLRCSPISGHTSVYWYQQALGLGLQFLLWYDEGEERNRGNFPPRFSGRQFPNYSSELNVNALELEDSALYLCASSLGEREPSYEQYFGPGTRLTVT.

The chain has TRBV28 and TRBJ2-7; D is perhaps TRBD1 or TRBD2 (6 bases each). V lost 6 bases and J 0 bases, leaving 15 bases between the germline ends. The CDR3 loop spans 15 amino acids. Per germline, CDR1 MDHEN and CDR2 SYDVKM. The CDR3 here is CASSPLGGPSYEQYF. The CDR3, as DNA: TGTGCCAGCAGCCCCCTGGGGGGCCCCTCCTACGAGCAGTACTTC.

This sequence joins TRBV27 and TRBJ2-1, with 11 bases fitting TRBD2. After removal of 6 bases from V and 9 bases from J, the junction contained 7 bases not matched to a gene. There are 14 residues in the CDR3. Germline lookup yields CDR1 MNHEY and CDR2 SMNVEV (reference sequence). In DNA, the CDR3 is TGTGCCAGCAGGGCGATAGCGGGAGGGATTGAGCAGTTCTTC. Amino acids: CASRAIAGGIEQFF.

As to this clone: Other DNA sequences in the same sample also yield this CDR3. V usage is TRBV4-2 and J usage is TRBJ2-7; a possible D gene is TRBD2 (5 bases). The CDR3 has 14 residues. Germline V gene sequence: CDR1 LGHNA, CDR2 YNFKEQ. V lost 4 bases to trimming and J lost 0 bases, with 10 bases between them. CDR3 coding DNA: TGTGCCAGCAGCCCCTTCCGGGGCTCCTACGAGCAGTACTTC. Translating it yields CASSPFRGSYEQYF.

This rearrangement joins TRBV5-6 to TRBJ1-2; 7 bases are shared with TRBD1. The V gene's germline CDR1 is SGHDT and CDR2 YYEEEE. With V trimmed by 0 bases and J by 1 base, 3 bases remained unmatched. This CDR3 has 15 amino acids. CDR3 sequence: CASSLEQGINYGYTF. The CDR3 coding sequence is TGTGCCAGCAGCTTGGAACAGGGGATTAACTATGGCTACACCTTC. The full variable domain, rest sourced from reference TRBV5-6 and TRBJ1-2, is DAGVTQSPTHLIKTRGQQVTLRCSPKSGHDTVSWYQQALGQGPQFIFQYYEEEERQRGNFPDRFSGHQFPNYSSELNVNALLLGDSALYLCASSLEQGINYGYTFGSGTRLTVV.

The gene calls are TRBV28 and TRBJ2-3; TRBD2 matches at 7 bases. J gave up 5 bases and V 7 bases, and 18 bases lay outside the gene matches. The germline CDR1 and CDR2 sequences are MDHEN and SYDVKM. This CDR3 is 17 amino acids long. The CDR3 nucleotides read TGTGCCAGCACCAATCCCCGCGGGGGAGGGCCGAGAGATACGCAGTATTTT. Translating it yields CASTNPRGGGPRDTQYF.

The chain recombines TRBV7-2 with TRBJ2-1; D may be TRBD2 (5 bases). The germline gives CDR1 SGHTA, CDR2 FQGNSA. V was shortened by 4 bases and J by 1 base, with 11 bases between the two germline ends. CDR3 length: 15 amino acids. The CDR3 region is CASSSREGSYNEQFF. In DNA, the CDR3 is TGTGCCAGCAGCTCGAGGGAAGGTTCCTACAATGAGCAGTTCTTC.

The gene calls are TRBV6-1 and TRBJ2-3, with TRBD2 identical over 8 bases. The J segment lost 2 bases and the V segment lost 2 bases, leaving 9 bases of the junction unmatched. The CDR3 length is 17 residues. CDR1 is MNHNS and CDR2 is SASEGT in the germline V gene. CDR3 sequence: CASSEWALAGVTDTQYF. CDR3 coding DNA: TGTGCCAGCAGTGAATGGGCTCTAGCGGGTGTCACAGATACGCAGTATTTT.

The chain uses TRBV2 and TRBJ2-1, with unresolved D. V lost 6 bases to trimming and J lost 0 bases, with 12 bases between them. The CDR3 loop spans 15 amino acids. The germline V gene has CDR1 SNHLY and CDR2 FYNNEI. CDR3 in DNA: TGTGCCAGCAGGCGCTCATGGGACTCCTACAATGAGCAGTTCTTC. Its translation: CASRRSWDSYNEQFF.

The V and J genes are TRBV5-1 and TRBJ1-5, with unresolved D. Trimming cost V 1 base and J 5 bases, with 28 bases left between them. The CDR3 spans 20 residues. Germline lookup yields CDR1 SGHRS and CDR2 YFSETQ. CDR3 DNA: TGCGCCAGCAGCTTGCCTCAACCCGGGATCACCCCATACAAGGATCAGCCCCAGCATTTT. Translating it yields CASSLPQPGITPYKDQPQHF.

V gene TRBV5-6 combines with J gene TRBJ2-3; possibly TRBD2 for D (5 bases). From germline, CDR1 is SGHDT and CDR2 YYEEEE. V was pared by 2 bases and J by 6 bases, with 10 bases between. CDR3 size: 13 residues. The CDR3 DNA reads TGTGCCAGCAGCTTAGGAGCGGCGGATACGCAGTATTTT. Residues: CASSLGAADTQYF.

V usage is TRBV7-9 and J usage is TRBJ2-6, with TRBD1 matching over 11 bases. The length of the CDR3 is 17 residues. V lost 5 bases, J lost 1 base, and 4 bases stayed unmatched. From germline, CDR1 is SEHNR and CDR2 FQNEAQ (reference sequence). This CDR3 is CASSSRDRGSGANVLTF. As DNA, the CDR3 is TGTGCCAGCAGCAGCCGGGACAGGGGGTCTGGGGCCAACGTCCTGACTTTC.

The V call is TRBV28, the J call TRBJ2-2, with D uncertain. Trimming removed 1 base from V and 3 bases from J, with 9 bases in between. This CDR3 has 15 amino acids. The germline V gene has CDR1 MDHEN and CDR2 SYDVKM. The CDR3 DNA reads as TGTGCCAGCAGTTTATTTAGGTCTGACACCGGGGAGCTGTTTTTT. It yields the protein CASSLFRSDTGELFF.

This clone showed up just a few times. The chain uses TRBV4-1 and TRBJ2-1; D not certain. Trimming removed 1 base at V and 8 bases at J, with 12 bases between. This CDR3 comprises 14 residues. Germline CDR1 and CDR2: MGHRA and YSYEKL. The CDR3 loop is CASSQGPSMDEQFF. In DNA, the CDR3 is TGCGCCAGCAGCCAAGGTCCCTCTATGGATGAGCAGTTCTTC.

The chain carries TRBV13 and TRBJ2-3, with 9 positions matching TRBD2. This CDR3 has 15 amino acids. V lost 5 bases to trimming and J lost 6 bases; unmatched junction nucleotides: 9. CDR1 is PRHDT and CDR2 is FYEKMQ in the germline V gene (reference sequence). The DNA for the CDR3 is TGTGCCAGCAGCACCCTCGGGACTAGCCACGATACGCAGTATTTT. This codes for CASSTLGTSHDTQYF.

Worth noting for this clone: The sample contains more than one DNA sequence encoding this CDR3. The V call is TRBV28, the J call TRBJ2-7; no reliable D call. CDR1 is MDHEN, CDR2 SYDVKM, per germline. The ends were cut back, 4 bases at V and 3 bases at J, with 7 bases in the middle. The CDR3 has 12 residues. CDR3: CASSWGSYEQYF. DNA of the CDR3: TGTGCCAGCAGTTGGGGAAGCTACGAGCAGTACTTC.

This clone was counted a single time. V and J are TRBV7-9 and TRBJ1-2, with TRBD1 matching 7 bases. With V trimmed by 6 bases and J by 10 bases, 11 bases remained unmatched. Germline assignment: CDR1 SEHNR and CDR2 FQNEAQ (reference sequence). This CDR3 contains 13 residues. The CDR3 DNA reads as TGTGCCAGCAGTCAACAGGGGCCGGGCGACTACACCTTC. It encodes CASSQQGPGDYTF.

CDR3 nucleotides: TGCGCCAGCAGCCAAGTTGTGAGTCGTGGGAGAGGCGGCGCCGGGGAGCTGTTTTTT. Protein: CASSQVVSRGRGGAGELFF. The chain uses TRBV4-3 and TRBJ2-2; D is perhaps TRBD2 (5 bases). The germline gives CDR1 LGHNA, CDR2 YSLEER. The V end was cut by 1 base, the J end by 6 bases, with 24 bases between. The CDR3 length is 19 residues.

This clone was seen only once. The chain combines TRBV15 with TRBJ1-1; no clear D. Germline loops: CDR1 LNHNV, CDR2 YYDKDF (reference sequence). The V end lost 3 bases, the J end lost 5 bases, and 7 bases lay between the germline ends. The CDR3 sequence is 12 residues long. CDR3 sequence: CATSSRWTEAFF. In nucleotides, the CDR3 is TGTGCCACCAGCAGTAGGTGGACTGAAGCTTTCTTT. Together with reference TRBV15 and TRBJ1-1, the CDR3 gives the full variable domain: DAMVIQNPRYQVTQFGKPVTLSCSQTLNHNVMYWYQQKSSQAPKLLFHYYDKDFNNEADTPDNFQSRRPNTSFCFLDIRSPGLGDTAMYLCATSSRWTEAFFGQGTRLTVV.

The chain carries TRBV9 and TRBJ2-5; TRBD1 might be the D (6 bases). Per the germline V gene, CDR1 is SGDLS and CDR2 is YYNGEE. This CDR3 contains 16 residues. V was cut by 0 bases and J by 0 bases, with 12 bases left in between. The CDR3 here is CASSVGGGQYQETQYF. For the CDR3, the DNA is TGTGCCAGCAGCGTAGGGGGTGGACAGTACCAAGAGACCCAGTACTTC.

The chain links TRBV18 to TRBJ2-5, with 9 bases identical to TRBD1. The germline CDR1 and CDR2 sequences are KGHSH and LQKENI. The CDR3 extends over 16 amino acids. Losses at the gene ends were 3 bases for V and 5 bases for J; bases not matched to a gene: 10. CDR3 nucleotide sequence: TGTGCCAGCTCACCTGTCACAGGGGGCGCACGGGAGACCCAGTACTTC. It encodes CASSPVTGGARETQYF.

The chain couples TRBV5-6 to TRBJ1-1, with TRBD1 identical over 7 bases. V lost 3 bases to trimming and J lost 1 base; unmatched junction nucleotides: 0. This CDR3 comprises 13 residues. Germline V gives CDR1 SGHDT, CDR2 YYEEEE. The CDR3 region is CASSWDRNTEAFF. The CDR3 DNA follows: TGTGCCAGCAGCTGGGACAGGAACACTGAAGCTTTCTTT.